The 32 T cell receptor beta chains in this list originate from one sample, sequenced in a study of molecular identifiers for immune sequencing clone quantification. Each CDR3 protein is one row after TCRdb ran MiXCR on the PCR reads. The repertoire consists of about half a million distinct CDR3 sequences, with about a quarter occurring once and the leading ten covering under 0.85%. Sequencing used naive CD8+ T cells from blood, with Jurkat cell RNA spiked in. Subset denoted: FACS-sorted CD8+CD4-CCR7+CD45RA+ naive T cells. Every receptor here comes from a human donor in good health. Some libraries in this study had Jurkat cell RNA spiked in.

This rearrangement joins TRBV30 to TRBJ1-1, with a weak D call TRBD1 (5 bases). Germline V gene sequence: CDR1 GTSNPN, CDR2 SVGIG (reference sequence). The CDR3 consists of 13 residues. Trimming stripped 4 bases from V and 4 bases from J, with 13 bases between. In DNA form, the CDR3 reads TGTGCCTGGAATCTTGGGGCAGGCACTGAAGCTTTCTTT. Encoded protein: CAWNLGAGTEAFF.

This clonotype was seen a handful of times. The CDR3 coding sequence is TGTGCCAGCAGTTTCCGGCGGGAGCCTAGCACAGATACGCAGTATTTT. The encoded protein is CASSFRREPSTDTQYF. This chain joins TRBV27 and TRBJ2-3; 7 bases are shared with TRBD2. Germline values: CDR1 MNHEY, CDR2 SMNVEV (reference sequence). This CDR3 region has 16 residues. With V trimmed by 3 bases and J by 0 bases, 6 bases remained unmatched.

The chain employs TRBV2 and TRBJ2-7, with TRBD2 identical over 8 bases. The V gene end was trimmed by 1 base and the J gene end by 4 bases; junction bases not matched to a gene: 6. Germline V gene data show CDR1 as SNHLY and CDR2 as FYNNEI. The CDR3 consists of 15 residues. CDR3 in amino acids: CASSEVGTRSYEQYF. The CDR3 region has the DNA TGTGCCAGCAGTGAAGTCGGGACTAGGTCTTACGAGCAGTACTTC.

A few counts support this clonotype. The chain employs TRBV20-1 and TRBJ2-2; a possible D gene is TRBD2 (6 bases). The CDR3 has 14 residues. Germline V gives CDR1 DFQATT, CDR2 SNEGSKA (reference sequence). With 5 bases removed from V and 4 bases from J, the gap between germline ends came to 14 bases. The CDR3: CSASQYGGTGELFF. CDR3 bases: TGCAGTGCTTCCCAGTACGGGGGCACCGGGGAGCTGTTTTTT.

This clonotype was seen only a few times. This rearrangement joins TRBV6-5 to TRBJ1-1; D not resolved. The CDR3 has 11 amino acids. CDR1 and CDR2 (germline): MNHEY, SVGAGI. V lost 7 bases and J 6 bases, leaving 9 bases between the germline ends. CDR3 in amino acids: CASTRNAEAFF. The CDR3 nucleotides read TGTGCCAGCACCAGGAATGCTGAAGCTTTCTTT.

This clonotype was observed many times. J is TRBJ2-4 and V is TRBV12-3 or TRBV12-4, with TRBD1 matching over 9 bases. V lost 4 bases and J lost 3; bases outside the gene matches: 4. CDR3 length: 15 amino acids. In DNA, the CDR3 is TGTGCCAGCAGTTCGACAGGGGGTTTCAAAAACATTCAGTACTTC. Translation gives CASSSTGGFKNIQYF.

This chain links TRBV14 with TRBJ2-7, with 9 bases aligning to TRBD2. CDR3 length: 15 amino acids. V was pared by 1 base and J by 7 bases, with 8 bases of the junction left unmatched. Germline V CDR1 and CDR2: SGHDN, FVKESK. CDR3 sequence: CASSQVGGGAVEQYF. The CDR3 bases are TGTGCCAGCAGCCAAGTTGGCGGGGGGGCCGTTGAGCAGTACTTC.

This clonotype was seen at least ten times. This chain links TRBV15 with TRBJ2-3, with 8 bases lining up with TRBD1. Germline V gene sequence: CDR1 LNHNV, CDR2 YYDKDF (reference sequence). With V trimmed by 1 base and J by 0 bases, 0 bases remained unmatched. The CDR3 length is 15 residues. CDR3 loop: CATSRGQGSTDTQYF. In DNA form, the CDR3 reads TGTGCCACCAGCAGAGGACAGGGGAGCACAGATACGCAGTATTTT.

This clonotype occurred many times. This chain uses TRBV4-2 with TRBJ2-7, with unresolved D. Germline V gene data show CDR1 as LGHNA and CDR2 as YNFKEQ. The CDR3 is 13 amino acids. The germline V and J ends were trimmed by 0 bases and 4 bases, with 7 bases remaining between them. CDR3 coding DNA: TGTGCCAGCAGCCAAGACCGAATGTACGAGCAGTACTTC. Its translation is CASSQDRMYEQYF.

This clonotype was counted between two and nine times. The chain is built from TRBV7-9 and TRBJ2-2; D not certain. The CDR3 totals 14 residues. The germline V gene has CDR1 SEHNR and CDR2 FQNEAQ (reference sequence). V lost 5 bases and J lost 4, with 11 bases in between. The chain's CDR3 is CASSQLPLTGELFF. CDR3 DNA sequence: TGTGCCAGCAGCCAGTTGCCGCTCACCGGGGAGCTGTTTTTT.

J is TRBJ2-5 and V is TRBV5-1; 10 nucleotides align to TRBD2. V was pared by 2 bases and J by 2 bases, with 9 bases of the junction left unmatched. This CDR3 has 17 residues. Germline-derived CDR1 and CDR2 are SGHRS and YFSETQ. CDR3 sequence: CASSLSLSGGYQETQYF. The CDR3 DNA follows: TGCGCCAGCAGCTTAAGCCTTAGCGGGGGGTATCAAGAGACCCAGTACTTC.

There are a few counts of this clonotype. The rearrangement joins TRBV24-1 to TRBJ2-3; a weak D match, TRBD2 (6 bases). V was shortened by 9 bases and J by 5 bases, with 20 bases between the two germline ends. The V gene's germline CDR1 is KGHDR and CDR2 SFDVKD. The CDR3 spans 15 residues. Here the CDR3 DNA reads TGTGCCACCGGGTCGGGGGACTCCTGGTTAGATACGCAGTATTTT. Translating it yields CATGSGDSWLDTQYF.

This clonotype was counted between two and nine times. V and J are TRBV30 and TRBJ2-1, with D perhaps TRBD2 (6 bases). CDR1 GTSNPN and CDR2 SVGIG come from the germline V gene (reference sequence). V was pared by 2 bases and J by 6 bases, with 11 bases between. This CDR3 contains 13 residues. For the CDR3, the DNA is TGTGCCTGGAGTCTAGGGAGGATCAATGAGCAGTTCTTC. This sequence encodes CAWSLGRINEQFF.

This clonotype was detected ten times or more. V gene TRBV16 combines with J gene TRBJ1-5; a weak D match, TRBD1 (5 bases). Germline CDR1 reads KGHSY; CDR2 reads FQNENV. The CDR3 spans 14 residues. With 1 base removed from V and 11 bases from J, the gap between germline ends came to 15 bases. The CDR3 nucleotides are TGTGCCAGCAGCCAATTGGGTGGGGGTGAGGCCCAGCATTTT. Translating gives CASSQLGGGEAQHF.

This clonotype has only a few counts. This chain uses TRBV20-1 with TRBJ2-3; the D gene is possibly TRBD2 (5 bases). The CDR3 spans 16 residues. V lost 0 bases to trimming and J lost 2 bases, with 15 bases between them. CDR1 and CDR2 from the germline V gene are DFQATT and SNEGSKA (reference sequence). The CDR3 DNA follows: TGCAGTGCTAGAGATGAAGTAGCGAAATTCACAGATACGCAGTATTTT. Its protein product is CSARDEVAKFTDTQYF.

As to this clonotype: A clone one base away is much larger, so this may be a read error. The V gene is TRBV20-1, the J gene TRBJ2-5, with D uncertain. The CDR3 sequence is 12 residues long. The V gene lost 4 bases and the J gene lost 1 base, with 7 bases spanning the gap. Germline loops: CDR1 DFQATT, CDR2 SNEGSKA (reference sequence). CDR3 amino acids: CSANVAQETQYF. CDR3 sequence (DNA): TGCAGTGCTAATGTGGCCCAAGAGACCCAGTACTTC.

This clonotype has a count of ten or more. This chain joins TRBV7-6 and TRBJ2-3; D is undetermined. V lost 2 bases, J lost 4 bases, and 4 bases lay in between. There are 12 residues in the CDR3. Germline loops: CDR1 SGHVS, CDR2 FNYEAQ. CDR3 sequence reads: CASSLFADTQYF. As DNA, the CDR3 is TGTGCCAGCAGCTTATTTGCAGATACGCAGTATTTT.

About this clonotype itself: Given a much more abundant clone one base away, this may be a read error. V is TRBV7-9 and J is TRBJ2-1; 9 nucleotides agree with TRBD2. Germline loops: CDR1 SEHNR, CDR2 FQNEAQ (reference sequence). This CDR3 has 14 amino acids. V lost 8 bases to trimming and J lost 5 bases; unmatched junction nucleotides: 7. CDR3: CASGLTSGHNEQFF. The CDR3 DNA is TGTGCCAGCGGCCTGACTAGCGGTCACAATGAGCAGTTCTTC.

V usage is TRBV2 and J usage is TRBJ2-5; 10 bases agree with TRBD2. In germline, CDR1 is SNHLY, CDR2 FYNNEI. This CDR3 comprises 16 residues. The ends lost 2 bases at V and 0 bases at J; junction bases unmatched: 3. CDR3 amino acids: CASSEPLAGDQETQYF. CDR3 DNA: TGTGCCAGCAGTGAACCCCTAGCGGGGGACCAAGAGACCCAGTACTTC.

A note on this clonotype: Germline and junction disagree at one end, which may indicate a read error. The rearrangement links TRBV7-2 to TRBJ2-3; D not resolved. CDR1 is SGHTA, CDR2 FQGNSA, per germline. The CDR3 is 12 amino acids. CDR3 protein: CASHQNRAQLSF. CDR3 coding DNA: TGTGCCAGCCACCAAAACCGGGCCCAGCTTTCTTTT. The full variable domain, rest sourced from reference TRBV7-2 and TRBJ2-3, is GAGVSQSPSNKVTEKGKDVELRCDPISGHTALYWYRQSLGQGLEFLIYFQGNSAPDKSGLPSDRFSAERTGGSVSTLTIQRTQQEDSAVYLCASHQNRAQLSFGPGTRLTVL.

This clonotype was seen a few times. This chain uses TRBV20-1 with TRBJ2-3; D may be TRBD1 or TRBD2 (5 bases each). From germline, CDR1 is DFQATT and CDR2 SNEGSKA (reference sequence). V was cut by 6 bases and J by 0 bases, with 16 bases left in between. There are 15 residues in the CDR3. As DNA, the CDR3 is TGCAGTGCCGGGGACGGAGATTCTAGCACAGATACGCAGTATTTT. Translation: CSAGDGDSSTDTQYF.

A few counts support this clonotype. This chain links TRBV29-1 with TRBJ1-2; D call uncertain. Germline V lookup: CDR1 SQVTM, CDR2 ANQGSEA. V lost 2 bases, J lost 1 base, and 11 bases lay in between. This CDR3 comprises 14 residues. CDR3 sequence reads: CSVEMAGVNYGYTF. CDR3 in DNA: TGCAGCGTTGAAATGGCAGGAGTTAACTATGGCTACACCTTC. Drawing the rest from reference TRBV29-1 and TRBJ1-2, the complete variable domain is SAVISQKPSRDICQRGTSLTIQCQVDSQVTMMFWYRQQPGQSLTLIATANQGSEATYESGFVIDKFPISRPNLTFSTLTVSNMSPEDSSIYLCSVEMAGVNYGYTFGSGTRLTVV.

This clonotype came up a few times. This CDR3 fails to terminate in the conserved phenylalanine or tryptophan, so it likely reflects a read error. V and J are TRBV7-9 and TRBJ1-1; D is possibly TRBD1 (5 bases). Germline-derived CDR1 and CDR2 are SEHNR and FQNEAQ (reference sequence). Trimming shortened V by 5 bases and J by 0 bases, and 19 bases separated the two germline ends. The CDR3 extends over 17 amino acids. The CDR3 nucleotides are TGTGCCAGCAGCGGTTCGGCTAACAGGAGCTTGAACACTGAAGCTTTCCTT. Protein product: CASSGSANRSLNTEAFL.

This rearrangement joins TRBV19 to TRBJ2-2; no reliable D call. This CDR3 has 10 residues. Germline values: CDR1 LNHDA, CDR2 SQIVND (reference sequence). V dropped 5 bases and J dropped 8 bases, with 3 bases sitting between them. In DNA, the CDR3 is TGTGCCAGTAGTCGTGGGGAGCTGTTTTTT. Translated, it gives CASSRGELFF.

The chain employs TRBV25-1 and TRBJ2-1, with D perhaps matching TRBD2 (6 bases). Trimming removed 7 bases at V and 4 bases at J, with 11 bases between. CDR1 is MGHDK and CDR2 is SYGVNS in the germline V gene. The CDR3 runs to 13 residues. The CDR3 sequence is CASIGGSYNEQFF. Written as DNA, the CDR3 is TGTGCCAGCATCGGGGGTAGTTACAATGAGCAGTTCTTC.

This clonotype was observed many times. The CDR3 reads CASSPREDTQYF. For the CDR3, the DNA is TGTGCCAGCAGCCCCCGCGAAGATACGCAGTATTTT. The rearrangement uses TRBV6-5 and TRBJ2-3, with D unclear. Germline CDR1 reads MNHEY; CDR2 reads SVGAGI. The V gene lost 6 bases and the J gene lost 5 bases, with 9 bases spanning the gap. The CDR3 covers 12 residues.

Of note for this clonotype: This may be a read error: a much more frequent sequence differs by one nucleotide. The CDR3 here is CASRETGTPGEQYF. The CDR3 region has the DNA TGTGCCAGCCGTGAGACAGGCACTCCTGGGGAGCAGTACTTC. The genes are TRBV13 and TRBJ2-7; TRBD1 might be the D (6 bases). There are 14 residues in the CDR3. Germline-derived CDR1 and CDR2 are PRHDT and FYEKMQ (reference sequence). Trimming took off 8 bases at V and 7 bases at J, with 21 bases between the two ends.

This clonotype was detected ten times or more. The gene calls are TRBV7-6 and TRBJ1-1, with TRBD1 identical over 12 bases. V lost 2 bases to trimming and J lost 5 bases; unmatched junction nucleotides: 9. CDR3 length: 17 amino acids. Germline V gene lookup returns CDR1 SGHVS and CDR2 FNYEAQ. CDR3: CASSLTPGDRGLTEAFF. CDR3 DNA sequence: TGTGCCAGCAGCTTAACGCCGGGGGACAGGGGGCTTACTGAAGCTTTCTTT. The full variable domain, in which reference TRBV7-6 and TRBJ1-1 provide the parts outside the CDR3, is GAGVSQSPRYKVTKRGQDVALRCDPISGHVSLYWYRQALGQGPEFLTYFNYEAQQDKSGLPNDRFSAERPEGSISTLTIQRTEQRDSAMYRCASSLTPGDRGLTEAFFGQGTRLTVV.

With regard to this clonotype: The junction departs from germline at one end; a sequencing error may be responsible. The chain recombines TRBV7-9 with TRBJ1-1, with D unresolved. The germline V gene encodes CDR1 SEHNR and CDR2 FQNEAQ (reference sequence). This CDR3 has 15 amino acids. In nucleotides, the CDR3 is TGTGCCAGCAGCTTAGCGCTGGGGATAGATACTGGAGCTTTCTTT. Translation gives CASSLALGIDTGAFF. The full variable domain, completed using reference TRBV7-9 and TRBJ1-1, is DTGVSQNPRHKITKRGQNVTFRCDPISEHNRLYWYRQTLGQGPEFLTYFQNEAQLEKSRLLSDRFSAERPKGSFSTLEIQRTEQGDSAMYLCASSLALGIDTGAFFGQGTRLTVV.

Turning to this clonotype: A clone one base away is much larger, so this may be a read error. The chain uses TRBV23-1 and TRBJ2-3; 11 bases match TRBD2. TRBV23-1 is annotated as an ORF whose role is uncertain. CDR3 length: 16 residues. CDR3 protein: CASYRPSGRRADTRYF. In DNA form, the CDR3 reads TGCGCCAGCTATAGGCCTAGCGGGAGGCGGGCAGATACGCGGTATTTT.

This clonotype was seen many times. The chain's CDR3 is CASSDFQETQYF. CDR3 sequence (DNA): TGTGCCAGCAGTGATTTTCAAGAGACCCAGTACTTC. This chain connects TRBV2 to TRBJ2-5; no reliable D call. The CDR3 is 12 residues long. The V end lost 3 bases, the J end lost 2 bases, and 4 bases lay between the germline ends. The germline CDR1 and CDR2 sequences are SNHLY and FYNNEI.

In this sample, this clonotype turned up many times. The CDR3 loop reads CASSYAGGSYEQYF. The CDR3, as DNA: TGTGCCAGCAGTTATGCGGGAGGGTCGTACGAGCAGTACTTC. V gene TRBV27 combines with J gene TRBJ2-7, with 9 bases lining up with TRBD2. V shed 4 bases and J 4 bases; nucleotides not matched to a gene: 5. CDR1 is MNHEY, CDR2 SMNVEV, per germline (reference sequence). This CDR3 spans 14 amino acids.